Following are 9 T cell receptor beta chains from one sample sequenced in a study of blood T cell repertoires in COVID-19. Assay used: immunoSEQ multiplex PCR; TCRdb lists only in-frame clones, some missing. Of around 700,000 clones in the sample, 70% to 90% were seen once. The sequenced sample was peripheral blood. Receptors originate from a young woman with acute or convalescent COVID-19.

Only a few counts were recorded for this clone. This chain joins TRBV29-1 and TRBJ2-7; TRBD2 might be the D (6 bases). The V and J ends lost 4 bases and 2 bases respectively, with 9 bases between them. Germline-derived CDR1 and CDR2 are SQVTM and ANQGSEA. The CDR3 runs 12 residues. The CDR3 nucleotides read TGCAGCGTTGCGGGAGCCCCCTACGAGCAGTACTTC. Its translation: CSVAGAPYEQYF.

This sequence joins TRBV7-2 and TRBJ1-5; D is unresolved. Trimming took off 5 bases at V and 1 base at J, with 15 bases between the two ends. Germline loops: CDR1 SGHTA, CDR2 FQGNSA. The CDR3 sequence is 16 residues long. In nucleotides, the CDR3 is TGTGCCAGCAGCCCCCCGTGGTTAGAGAGCAATCAGCCCCAGCATTTT. Its translation is CASSPPWLESNQPQHF. Supplemented by reference TRBV7-2 and TRBJ1-5, the full variable domain reads GAGVSQSPSNKVTEKGKDVELRCDPISGHTALYWYRQSLGQGLEFLIYFQGNSAPDKSGLPSDRFSAERTGGSVSTLTIQRTQQEDSAVYLCASSPPWLESNQPQHFGDGTRLSIL.

The chain employs TRBV12-2 and TRBJ1-5; the tabulated D call, TRBD1, remains unverified against the DNA. TRBV12-2 is termed a pseudogene. This CDR3 is built from 15 residues. The CDR3 DNA is TGTGCAAGTCGCTTCCGAACAGGGGGACCTGGGCCCCAGCATTTT. Its protein is CASRFRTGGPGPQHF.

The chain combines TRBV3-1 (or the pseudogene TRBV3-2) with TRBJ1-1; D is possibly TRBD1 (6 bases). V lost 8 bases and J lost 5, with 21 bases in between. The CDR3 spans 15 residues. The germline CDR1 and CDR2 sequences are LGHDT and YNNKEL (reference sequence). For the CDR3, the DNA is TGTGCCAGCTCCTCTACATCCAGGGGCAGAACTGAAGCTTTCTTT. Translating gives CASSSTSRGRTEAFF.

The chain links TRBV28 to TRBJ1-2; D is uncertain. This CDR3 region has 15 residues. Looked up from germline, CDR1 is MDHEN and CDR2 is SYDVKM. V lost 2 bases and J 1 base, leaving 11 bases between the germline ends. CDR3 sequence reads: CASSLVSLSNYGYTF. The DNA of the CDR3 is TGTGCCAGCAGTTTAGTTTCCCTGAGTAACTATGGCTACACCTTC.

The chain employs TRBV28 and TRBJ1-1; no clear D. The CDR3 runs 13 residues. V was cut by 6 bases and J by 7 bases, with 15 bases left in between. Germline V gene data show CDR1 as MDHEN and CDR2 as SYDVKM. The CDR3 is CASSSHSYFEAFF. The CDR3, as DNA: TGTGCCAGCAGCAGCCATAGCTATTTTGAAGCTTTCTTT. The full variable domain, completed using reference TRBV28 and TRBJ1-1, is DVKVTQSSRYLVKRTGEKVFLECVQDMDHENMFWYRQDPGLGLRLIYFSYDVKMKEKGDIPEGYSVSREKKERFSLILESASTNQTSMYLCASSSHSYFEAFFGQGTRLTVV.

This clone was seen once. The chain combines TRBV5-1 with TRBJ2-7; D is possibly TRBD1 (5 bases). The CDR3 is 15 residues long. From germline, CDR1 is SGHRS and CDR2 YFSETQ. Trimming shortened V by 4 bases and J by 3 bases, and 17 bases separated the two germline ends. The CDR3 reads CASSLITGSGYEQYF. The CDR3 DNA reads as TGCGCCAGCAGCCTAATCACAGGATCCGGCTACGAGCAGTACTTC.

The chain is built from TRBV12-3 or TRBV12-4 and TRBJ1-2; TRBD1 might be the D (6 bases). The CDR3 contains 12 residues. V was trimmed by 7 bases and J by 8 bases, leaving 14 bases between them. The CDR3, as DNA: TGTGCCAGCACTACAGGGACGGCCGGCTACACCTTC. It specifies CASTTGTAGYTF.

This clone appeared a single time. V and J are TRBV5-4 and TRBJ1-1; possible D gene TRBD1, 5 bases. Germline V CDR1 and CDR2: SGHNT, YYREEE (reference sequence). Trimming stripped 3 bases from V and 2 bases from J, with 11 bases between. The CDR3 has 14 amino acids. The CDR3 sequence: CASSSSTGNTEAFF. The CDR3 DNA reads as TGTGCCAGCAGCTCCTCAACAGGTAACACTGAAGCTTTCTTT.